This TCR beta chain came from a study of cytomegalovirus exposure and HLA in healthy donors (dated by TCRdb to about 2017). In terms of the full investigation: In an earlier analysis of approximately 500 of the donors, roughly 300 Gb of sequence data and approximately 100 million unique TCR beta sequences from about 180 million T cells were reported. An early release covering approximately 600 HLA-typed donors comprised about 300 gigabases of sequencing data and 65 million to 100 million unique TCR sequences. Of the 300 to 500 genotyped donors, 80% to 90% were placed in the genetic ancestry cluster associated with self-reported Caucasian donors. The aim of the study was to test whether cataloging public T cell receptors could identify signatures of past pathogen exposure. The study used immunosequencing to profile the T cell repertoires of approximately 690 subjects and linked those repertoires to cytomegalovirus serostatus. A separate validation cohort of approximately 130 different subjects was used in addition to the 666-subject first cohort. To predict cytomegalovirus infection status, the study combined high-throughput TCR immunosequencing, statistical association of individual TCRs with disease status, and machine learning. A later analysis re-examined previously published TCR beta repertoires from just over 650 donors and added high-resolution HLA genotyping to investigate patterns of TCR occurrence. Rather than using new phenotypic data, the later analysis identified candidate immune exposures from TCR beta sequences and from how often those sequences occurred across donors. In an earlier analysis of a few hundred of the donors, high-throughput TCR beta sequencing was used to judge whether each TCR beta V gene segment behaved as functional or pseudogenic. Donor age, sex, ethnicity and CMV serostatus were compiled alongside the repertoire data. In a later genetic analysis, genome-wide SNP genotypes for 398 of the 666 donors were used, and that subset was treated as a discovery cohort. Every repertoire in the discovery cohort had been generated on one and the same sequencing platform. Class I and class II HLA loci were covered by the typing at four-digit resolution. The number of typed donors differed by locus: about 629-630 for A, B, C, DRB1 and DQB1; about 520 for DQA1; approximately 600 for DPA1; and some 430 for DPB1. Roughly five DR-DQ haplotypes were handled as single units for association and clustering, since linkage in the cohort was strong. On average, about 200,000 unique TCR beta nucleotide sequences were sequenced per donor among about 400 genotyped donors of the cohort, with about 17% of those sequences being non-productive.

Library creation used the immunoSEQ multiplex PCR assay. A mixture of 60 forward primers for TCR Vbeta segments and 13 reverse primers for TCR Jbeta segments was used in the multiplex PCR. A multiplex PCR assay on genomic DNA amplified the CDR3 region of rearranged TCR beta genes. On the Illumina HiSeq System, the amplified TCR beta libraries were sequenced as 87-base-pair reads. On the study's bioinformatics: A later analysis tallied approximately 87 million unique TCR beta chains across the 700 or so repertoires, and some 10 million of those chains were shared by two or more donors. Raw reads were error-corrected and collapsed into unique sequences with a nearest-neighbor algorithm that merged closely related sequences to remove PCR and sequencing errors. To assign V, D and J gene segments, CDR3 sequences were aligned to IMGT reference sequences. For a sequence to be retained, a match of at least six nucleotides was required to both a V gene segment and a J gene segment. Rearrangements were classified as productive when the CDR3 lacked stop codons and remained in frame with V and J, and all other rearrangements were classified as non-productive. CDR3 was defined by IMGT convention, running from the second conserved V-encoded cysteine to the conserved J-encoded phenylalanine. The earlier analysis of roughly 590 of the donors excluded any sequence lacking an unambiguous match to a single V gene segment. In an earlier analysis of about 590 of the donors, a V segment was called functional when productive rearrangements were above 56.7%, and segregating when the standard deviation between donors exceeded 5%. A statistical classification framework was developed to diagnose cytomegalovirus status using the catalog of TCR beta chain sequences. In a later analysis, TCR nucleotide sequences were compared against IMGT/GENE-DB human TR gene sequences so that V and J genes could be assigned. The TCRdist pipeline was used in a later analysis to assign CDR3 sequences and most-parsimonious VDJ recombination scenarios. In a later analysis, each TCR beta chain was defined by its CDR3 amino acid sequence together with its V-gene family, and reads without a unique V-gene family were excluded. In a later analysis, 500 to 650 highly shared, low-generation-probability nucleotide sequences were removed to address suspected cross-contamination and a sequencing artifact. For each public chain, a later analysis derived a clonal expansion index from normalized ranks of inferred template counts within each repertoire. In a later analysis, generation probabilities were computed with a VDJ recombination model fitted to out-of-frame rearrangements, and the resulting probabilities were checked against IGoR. A later analysis scored TCR-TCR, TCR-HLA and TCR-CMV co-occurrence with hypergeometric tests, applying a repertoire-size bias correction to TCR pairs. A later analysis estimated false discovery rates by permuting HLA or CMV assignments 20 times. A later analysis grouped co-occurring TCRs with DBSCAN, adding TCRdist sequence similarity when clustering within HLA-allele-positive subsets. Repertoires with fewer than 30,000 or more than 120,000 public chains, plus five repertoires with anomalous nucleotide sharing, were excluded from co-occurrence clustering. TCRdb's version of the immuneACCESS table is confined to in-frame rearrangements and falls short of the full clone set. An unresolved V gene accounts for under half of the shortfall where checked; the remainder is of unknown origin. V, J and clone size derive from that table, while D and trimming were established from the DNA sequence. This sample comprises some 130,000 clones, roughly 79% of them detected only once. The ten top clones hold 1.8% of the sample.

Findings and caveats that apply to the study as a whole: In a later genetic analysis, fewer N-insertions in productive TCRs were reported among donors in an Asian-associated ancestry cluster than the roughly 700-donor mean. Cytomegalovirus status was reported to be diagnosed by the classifier with high specificity and sensitivity in both the original and validation cohorts. Linkage disequilibrium might explain the correlated functional status among segregating V segments, but an unknown experimental factor could not be ruled out. A group of highly shared sequence variants was considered likely to be a technical artifact of the sequencing pipeline. In a later analysis, the rate of TCR association differed among HLA loci, with DRB1 alleles having the most associated TCRs and HLA-C alleles having the fewest. Because counts were too low, about 18 rarely observed V segments, including chromosome 9 orphons, were excluded from the earlier analysis of fewer than 650 of the donors. A further reported finding was that TCR beta sequences accurately predicted the HLA-A and HLA-B alleles for most subjects in the first cohort. Specific HLA alleles were associated with roughly 16,000 TCR beta sequences at a false discovery rate of 0.05 in a later analysis. Most TCR sequences were observed very rarely across donors, whereas some public TCRs were present in many individuals. The presence/absence analyses assumed that sequencing depth was roughly uniform across donors, and that assumption may not be true. It was suggested by the authors that the approach could potentially be generalized to other disease states and immunological phenotypes. Only TCR beta chains were sequenced in this cohort, and the absence of alpha or paired-chain data limited detectable features. In a later analysis, HLA-associated TCR beta chains showed more clonal expansion and lower generation probabilities than non-associated chains that were equally common. The study gave a list of about 150 TCR beta chains associated with cytomegalovirus. In an earlier analysis of approximately 590 of the donors, most TCR beta V segments appeared in productive rearrangements about 87% or about 30% of the time, broadly matching IMGT annotations. Immune exposure information for the cohort was limited to CMV serostatus. Because some donors lacked HLA typing at each locus, the association tests relied only on the typed subset. Most CMV-associated TCR beta chains appeared to be HLA-restricted in a later analysis, and the HLA associations seemed to be driven largely by CMV exposure. Three of the identified cytomegalovirus-associated TCR beta chains were confirmed in vitro to be specific for cytomegalovirus antigens. A later genetic analysis associated a missense DCLRE1C variant with V-gene and J-gene trimming of TCR beta chains, and an independent cohort replicated the association. When HLA alleles, especially DR and DQ, strongly co-occurred, attributing TCR associations to individual alleles was difficult. In a later analysis, several top co-occurrence clusters were reported to appear linked to parvovirus B19, influenza, CMV and Epstein-Barr virus.

The cohort was made up of roughly 670 healthy bone marrow donors. At the time of sampling, all cohort members were nominally healthy, though unrecorded immune exposures were likely present. The donor was CMV seronegative and was included in the group of a few hundred seronegative cohort members. Each donor provided a peripheral blood sample, and peripheral blood mononuclear cells were used for TCR beta sequencing. The Qiagen DNeasy Blood Extraction Kit was used to extract genomic DNA from the blood cell samples. Details on this clone: What this receptor recognizes is not known. Germline and junction disagree at one end, which may indicate a read error.

This TCR derives from a woman in her forties or fifties in good health and CMV-seronegative. Input material: PBMCs.

The DNA sequence follows: TGTGCCAGCCAACTCATAGGGGGAAACTATGGCTACCCCTTC. Protein translation: CASQLIGGNYGYPF. The chain is made from TRBV30 and TRBJ1-2; TRBD1 could be the D gene, as 6 bases match. The germline V gene (reference sequence) sets CDR1 to GTSNPN and CDR2 to SVGIG. The CDR3 holds 14 amino acids from the cysteine to the phenylalanine. Of all the DNA, just the CDR3 is kept, 42 bases in frame from base 1.